This T cell receptor (beta chain) was sequenced for a study of patients and donors after allogeneic stem cell transplantation. Germline V lookup: CDR1 MNHEY, CDR2 SVGAGI. Trimming left V 0 bases short and J 8 bases short, with 11 bases between. This CDR3 is 14 amino acids long. Via MiXCR, TCRdb re-called the RT-PCR reads, giving one row per CDR3 protein. The sample holds about 160,000 distinct CDR3 sequences, 25% to 35% seen once. The TCR originated in a human donor who was either an allogeneic HSCT recipient or a stem cell or donor lymphocyte infusion donor (not recorded which). It is not recorded whose cells these are; they may come from a transplant donor. The chain recombines TRBV6-5 with TRBJ2-1, with D possibly matching TRBD2 (6 bases). The sample comprised blood, either unsorted or a sorted T cell fraction (not recorded which). CDR3 sequence reads: CASSYSSWGDEQFF. In DNA form, the CDR3 reads TGTGCCAGCAGTTACTCATCATGGGGGGATGAGCAGTTCTTC.